A selection of T cell receptor beta chains follows, all from one sample in a study of vaccination and CD4 T cells after COVID-19. Antigens of these TCRs are unknown. TCRdb redid the calling of the PCR reads with MiXCR, one entry per CDR3 protein. The sample has about 23,000 distinct CDR3 sequences, less than 35% seen once. The sequences come from CD4+ T cells from blood, cultured in vitro, collected about 7 months after SARS-CoV-2 vaccination. Source of these receptors: a human donor who had recovered from COVID-19. Both conserved end residues are part of each CDR3. Each record gives: V gene, J gene, D gene, clone size, CDR3 protein, CDR3 DNA. A D gene is named only where the DNA matches it firmly. Only part of the rows carry a size: once, few, many, or a class if the clone is expanded.

V: TRBV7-3; J: TRBJ1-5; D: NA; size: NA; CDR3: CASSFPGGPQHF; DNA: TGTGCCAGCAGCTTTCCGGGCGGGCCCCAGCATTTT
V: TRBV28; J: TRBJ2-1; D: TRBD1; size: NA; CDR3: CASADRVYNEQFF; DNA: TGTGCCAGCGCGGACAGGGTGTACAATGAGCAGTTCTTC
V: TRBV15; J: TRBJ1-2; D: NA; size: once; CDR3: CATSELNNNYGHTF; DNA: TGTGCCACCAGCGAGCTTAACAATAACTATGGCCACACCTTC
V: TRBV28; J: TRBJ2-5; D: NA; size: few; CDR3: CASATRGASETQYF; DNA: TGTGCCAGCGCAACCCGCGGGGCGTCGGAGACCCAGTACTTC
V: TRBV10-3; J: TRBJ2-7; D: NA; size: NA; CDR3: CAISESGGLTYEQYF; DNA: TGTGCCATCAGTGAGTCAGGCGGACTCACCTACGAGCAGTACTTC
V: TRBV20-1; J: TRBJ2-1; D: TRBD2; size: NA; CDR3: CSATGGTSGPYNEQFF; DNA: TGCAGTGCTACAGGTGGGACTAGCGGTCCGTACAATGAGCAGTTCTTC
V: TRBV6-1; J: TRBJ2-5; D: NA; size: NA; CDR3: CASRARFWGERGETQYF; DNA: TGTGCCAGCAGAGCGCGCTTCTGGGGGGAGAGGGGGGAGACCCAGTACTTC
V: TRBV20-1; J: TRBJ2-7; D: NA; size: large; CDR3: CSASASREQYF; DNA: TGCAGTGCTAGCGCATCCAGAGAGCAGTACTTC
V: TRBV7-3; J: TRBJ2-3; D: NA; size: NA; CDR3: CASSQPGSDTQYF; DNA: TGTGCCAGCAGCCAACCAGGGTCAGATACGCAGTATTTT
V: TRBV28; J: TRBJ2-3; D: NA; size: once; CDR3: CASSLSGTSTDTQYF; DNA: TGTGCCAGCAGTTTATCCGGGACTAGCACAGATACGCAGTATTTT
V: TRBV20-1; J: TRBJ2-1; D: TRBD2; size: few; CDR3: CSLIGRGSSYNEQFF; DNA: TGCAGCCTGATCGGGCGGGGGAGCTCCTACAATGAGCAGTTCTTC
V: TRBV20-1; J: TRBJ2-1; D: NA; size: NA; CDR3: CSARDPTNSYNEQFF; DNA: TGCAGTGCTAGAGATCCCACAAATTCCTACAATGAGCAGTTCTTC
V: TRBV20-1; J: TRBJ2-1; D: TRBD1; size: NA; CDR3: CSAGGLARGNEQFF; DNA: TGCAGTGCAGGGGGCTTAGCCCGGGGCAATGAGCAGTTCTTC
V: TRBV15; J: TRBJ2-7; D: TRBD2; size: medium-sized; CDR3: CATSRGGREGTYEQYF; DNA: TGTGCCACCAGCAGAGGCGGGCGGGAGGGGACCTACGAGCAGTACTTC
V: TRBV6-1; J: TRBJ2-7; D: TRBD1; size: few; CDR3: CASSERVGQGAVYEQYF; DNA: TGTGCCAGCAGTGAACGCGTGGGACAGGGGGCGGTATACGAGCAGTACTTC
V: TRBV20-1; J: TRBJ1-1; D: NA; size: NA; CDR3: CSADPGPSMNTEAFF; DNA: TGCAGTGCTGATCCCGGGCCTTCGATGAACACTGAAGCTTTCTTT
V: TRBV5-8; J: TRBJ2-7; D: TRBD2; size: NA; CDR3: CASPAGGRFVTYEQYF; DNA: TGTGCCAGCCCAGCGGGAGGCCGCTTCGTTACCTACGAGCAGTACTTC
V: TRBV6-1; J: TRBJ2-7; D: TRBD2; size: few; CDR3: CASTTSGRTYEQYF; DNA: TGTGCCAGCACTACTAGCGGGAGGACCTACGAGCAGTACTTC
V: TRBV20-1; J: TRBJ1-2; D: NA; size: NA; CDR3: CSATFGDFFDGYTF; DNA: TGCAGTGCCACCTTCGGGGACTTTTTCGATGGCTACACCTTC
V: TRBV19; J: TRBJ2-3; D: TRBD2; size: few; CDR3: CASGTSGSTDTQYF; DNA: TGTGCCAGTGGGACTAGCGGTAGCACAGATACGCAGTATTTT
V: TRBV7-2; J: TRBJ2-7; D: TRBD1; size: medium-sized; CDR3: CASSLEDRTSYEQYF; DNA: TGTGCCAGCAGCTTAGAGGACAGGACCTCCTACGAGCAGTACTTC
V: TRBV29-1; J: TRBJ1-1; D: NA; size: few; CDR3: CSVARGYRAVTEAFF; DNA: TGCAGCGTTGCCCGGGGATACAGGGCGGTCACTGAAGCTTTCTTT
V: TRBV19; J: TRBJ2-7; D: TRBD1; size: few; CDR3: CASSRQGYTYEQYF; DNA: TGTGCCAGTAGTAGACAGGGGTATACCTACGAGCAGTACTTC
V: TRBV19; J: TRBJ2-7; D: NA; size: NA; CDR3: CASSNRDGAYEQYF; DNA: TGTGCCAGTAGTAACCGGGACGGGGCCTACGAGCAGTACTTC
V: TRBV6-1; J: TRBJ2-7; D: NA; size: NA; CDR3: CASNRDTWGGQYF; DNA: TGTGCCAGCAACCGGGACACTTGGGGCGGGCAGTACTTC
V: TRBV7-3; J: TRBJ2-1; D: TRBD1; size: NA; CDR3: CASSQSRGSYNEQFF; DNA: TGTGCCAGCAGCCAATCCAGGGGGTCCTACAATGAGCAGTTCTTC
V: TRBV6-1; J: TRBJ2-7; D: NA; size: few; CDR3: CASKIGGMTYEQYF; DNA: TGTGCCAGCAAGATTGGCGGAATGACCTACGAGCAGTACTTC
V: TRBV20-1; J: TRBJ1-1; D: TRBD1; size: medium-sized; CDR3: CSASGQGAGNTEAFF; DNA: TGCAGTGCATCCGGACAGGGAGCGGGGAACACTGAAGCTTTCTTT
V: TRBV6-1; J: TRBJ2-3; D: NA; size: NA; CDR3: CASSDNYATDTQYF; DNA: TGTGCCAGCAGTGACAACTACGCCACAGATACGCAGTATTTT
V: TRBV7-9; J: TRBJ2-7; D: NA; size: few; CDR3: CASSYWDRSYEQYF; DNA: TGTGCCAGCAGCTACTGGGACCGCTCCTACGAGCAGTACTTC